Listed here are 14 T cell receptor beta chains from one sample, sequenced in a study of shared T cell receptors in the human thymus. Clones were read by immunoSEQ multiplex PCR, and TCRdb kept only the in-frame ones, dropping some. This sample has fewer than 700,000 clones, with approximately 90% found just once. The data also belong to a second study, concerning human thymus T cells.

Sequencing input: thymocytes. Source of these receptors: a boy under two years old with a congenital heart defect.

V usage is TRBV6-6 and J usage is TRBJ2-2, with D maybe TRBD2 (6 bases). Germline CDR1 and CDR2: MNHNY and SVGAGI (reference sequence). The CDR3 totals 15 residues. V was shortened by 5 bases and J by 5 bases, with 15 bases between the two germline ends. The CDR3 DNA sequence: TGTGCCAGCAGTAACCGGGCCGCGGGGACCGGGGAGCTGTTTTTT. As protein: CASSNRAAGTGELFF.

The V call is TRBV5-4, the J call TRBJ2-7, with 11 bases fitting TRBD1. Germline-derived CDR1 and CDR2 are SGHNT and YYREEE (reference sequence). This CDR3 is 16 amino acids long. V dropped 0 bases and J dropped 0; count of bases not matched to a gene: 2. The CDR3 bases are TGTGCCAGCAGCTTGGCCGGGACAGGGGGCTCCTACGAGCAGTACTTC. This translates into CASSLAGTGGSYEQYF. The whole variable domain, filled in from reference TRBV5-4 and TRBJ2-7, reads ETGVTQSPTHLIKTRGQQVTLRCSSQSGHNTVSWYQQALGQGPQFIFQYYREEENGRGNFPPRFSGLQFPNYSSELNVNALELDDSALYLCASSLAGTGGSYEQYFGPGTRLTVT.

V usage is TRBV6-6 and J usage is TRBJ1-2, with D tentatively TRBD1 (5 bases). Per the germline V gene, CDR1 is MNHNY and CDR2 is SVGAGI (reference sequence). V lost 2 bases, J lost 4 bases, and 11 bases lay in between. The CDR3 consists of 14 residues. CDR3 sequence: CASSYQGWVYGYTF. As DNA, the CDR3 is TGTGCCAGCAGTTACCAGGGCTGGGTCTATGGCTACACCTTC.

This CDR3 reads CASSQSRTLAGGGELFF. CDR3 nucleotide sequence: TGTGCCAGCAGCCAAAGTAGGACTCTAGCGGGAGGCGGGGAGCTGTTTTTT. The chain has TRBV4-2 and TRBJ2-2; TRBD2 matches at 11 bases. Germline V gene data show CDR1 as LGHNA and CDR2 as YNFKEQ. CDR3 length: 17 residues. The junction had 9 bases not matched to a gene; V was cut back by 2 bases and J by 7 bases.

The chain carries TRBV19 and TRBJ2-5, with 14 bases identical to TRBD2. V lost 5 bases to trimming and J lost 3 bases; unmatched junction nucleotides: 11. Germline V gene data show CDR1 as LNHDA and CDR2 as SQIVND (reference sequence). The CDR3 is 18 amino acids. CDR3 nucleotides: TGTGCCAGTAGTCTCGACAGGGTGGGACTAGCGGGAGAAGAGACCCAGTACTTC. This sequence encodes CASSLDRVGLAGEETQYF.

This clone turned up a few times. The chain employs TRBV12-1 and TRBJ2-7; the tabulated D call, TRBD2, remains unverified against the DNA. TRBV12-1 is tagged as a pseudogene. The CDR3 length is 16 residues. The CDR3 loop reads CASSPAGTSGPYEQYF. CDR3 nucleotides: TGTGCCAGCAGCCCCGCCGGGACTAGCGGACCCTACGAGCAGTACTTC.

This chain joins TRBV27 and TRBJ2-7, with a weak D call TRBD2 (6 bases). The V end lost 3 bases, the J end lost 4 bases, and 16 bases lay between the germline ends. CDR1 and CDR2 (germline): MNHEY, SMNVEV (reference sequence). The CDR3 totals 15 residues. CDR3 coding DNA: TGTGCCAGCAGTTTTGGAAGAGGCCGGGGGTACGAGCAGTACTTC. This translates into CASSFGRGRGYEQYF.

The chain employs TRBV7-9 and TRBJ2-7, with 13 bases that match TRBD2. This CDR3 is 16 amino acids long. Looked up from germline, CDR1 is SEHNR and CDR2 is FQNEAQ (reference sequence). Trimming took 5 bases from V and 3 from J; bases not matched to a gene: 7. The CDR3 region is CASSLALAGGVYEQYF. The CDR3, as DNA: TGTGCCAGCAGCCTCGCACTAGCGGGAGGGGTCTACGAGCAGTACTTC.

The rearrangement joins TRBV5-5 to TRBJ1-3; D is perhaps TRBD1 (5 bases). Germline CDR1 reads SGHKS; CDR2 reads YYEKEE (reference sequence). Between the trimmed V and J ends, which lost 0 bases and 1 base, there was a span of 8 bases. The CDR3 has 15 residues. The CDR3 reads CASSLVQGSGNTIYF. As DNA, the CDR3 is TGTGCCAGCAGCTTGGTCCAGGGTTCTGGAAACACCATATATTTT.

The chain uses TRBV28 and TRBJ2-5, with 8 bases aligning to TRBD2. This CDR3 has 13 residues. Germline lookup yields CDR1 MDHEN and CDR2 SYDVKM. J gave up 5 bases and V 11 bases, and 10 bases lay outside the gene matches. This CDR3 reads CASRVAGRETQYF. As DNA, the CDR3 is TGTGCCTCCCGGGTAGCGGGACGCGAGACCCAGTACTTC.

The V and J genes are TRBV25-1 and TRBJ2-1; TRBD2 aligns across 7 bases. This CDR3 comprises 17 residues. V trimming: 5 bases; J trimming: 4 bases; junction bases outside the gene matches: 14. The V gene's germline CDR1 is MGHDK and CDR2 SYGVNS. Written as DNA, the CDR3 is TGTGCCAGCAGTCCCCTAGATAAGGCTAGCGGATACAATGAGCAGTTCTTC. Its protein product is CASSPLDKASGYNEQFF.

The J gene is TRBJ1-5, the V gene TRBV5-5; D possibly corresponds to TRBD1 (6 bases). V was cut by 5 bases and J by 3 bases, with 15 bases left in between. The CDR3 extends over 15 amino acids. Germline CDR1 SGHKS, CDR2 YYEKEE (reference sequence). CDR3 sequence: CASRCGPGDNQPQHF. The CDR3 region has the DNA TGTGCCAGCAGGTGTGGGCCAGGGGACAATCAGCCCCAGCATTTT. The variable domain in full, completed from reference TRBV5-5 and TRBJ1-5, reads DAGVTQSPTHLIKTRGQQVTLRCSPISGHKSVSWYQQVLGQGPQFIFQYYEKEERGRGNFPDRFSARQFPNYSSELNVNALLLGDSALYLCASRCGPGDNQPQHFGDGTRLSIL.

The chain uses TRBV27 and TRBJ2-1, with D unresolved. The germline V gene has CDR1 MNHEY and CDR2 SMNVEV (reference sequence). The germline V and J ends were trimmed by 3 bases and 0 bases, with 9 bases remaining between them. CDR3 length: 15 residues. The DNA of the CDR3 is TGTGCCAGCAGTTTGTTTGTTAGCTCCTACAATGAGCAGTTCTTC. This encodes CASSLFVSSYNEQFF.

This clone was counted only a few times. CDR3 sequence: CASSPSRGYGYTF. CDR3 nucleotide sequence: TGTGCCAGCAGCCCCAGCAGGGGCTATGGCTACACCTTC. The chain links TRBV11-2 to TRBJ1-2; D may be TRBD1 (6 bases). V lost 5 bases to trimming and J lost 4 bases, with 11 bases between them. This CDR3 is built from 13 residues. The V gene's germline CDR1 is SGHAT and CDR2 FQNNGV.